At least ten counts were recorded for the clone carrying this T cell receptor (beta chain). Its target is not known. Addition of a universal primer site occurred through template switching, and cDNA carried unique molecular identifiers. In TCRdb, the 5' RACE reads were re-called with MiXCR into one record per CDR3 protein. The top ten hold 8.1% of the sample, which has 140,000 to 150,000 distinct CDR3 sequences, around 3.5% seen once. These data originate in a study of identical twins. Study conclusions and caveats: Zero-insertion results could be subject to partial confounding by invariant MAIT and iNKT cells. Cross-sectional statistical analysis, not tracking of the same donors, underpinned the conclusions. Fewer insertions were carried by abundant cord blood beta clonotypes, but none was seen in memory repertoires.

V was pared by 2 bases and J by 9 bases, with 8 bases between. The CDR3 runs to 11 residues. Germline CDR1 DFQATT, CDR2 SNEGSKA (reference sequence). J is TRBJ2-1 and V is TRBV20-1; D ambiguous. The clonotype originates from a man aged 18 to 30 in good health. The sample comprised memory T cells sorted from blood. As DNA, the CDR3 is TGCAGTGCTAGACTAGGTCCTGAGCAGTTCTTC. Amino acid sequence: CSARLGPEQFF.